This T cell receptor beta chain was retrieved from a study of shared clonotypes between healthy human individuals. Overall study results and limits: Sequencing depth was a factor that was expected to affect clonotype sharing among donors.

It was CD45RO-negative cells, positively selected for CCR7, that made up naive CD8 cells, with terminally differentiated effector memory CD45RA+ cells excluded. Germline V CDR1 and CDR2: SQVTM, ANQGSEA. The CDR3 runs 14 residues. Trimming stripped 7 bases from V and 4 bases from J, with 19 bases between. Clones were sequenced by immunoSEQ multiplex PCR, and TCRdb holds only the in-frame ones, with some missing. This table holds 2 million or so clones, approximately 94% found once. Comments on this clone: Its target is unknown.

The sequenced sample consisted of naive CD8+ T cells sorted from blood. This clonotype originated in a man aged 18 to 29 in good health. The rearrangement links TRBV29-1 to TRBJ1-2; TRBD1 might be the D (6 bases). CDR3: CSALTGTGGYGYTF. In nucleotides, the CDR3 is TGCAGCGCTTTAACAGGGACGGGTGGCTATGGCTACACCTTC.